This T cell receptor beta chain stems from a study of blood T cell repertoires in COVID-19. This CDR3 contains 13 residues. CDR1 and CDR2 from the germline V gene are ENHRY and SYGVKD. V was pared by 0 bases and J by 6 bases, with 6 bases between. The protocol was immunoSEQ multiplex PCR, while the TCRdb copy is restricted to in-frame clones and leaves out a portion. The sample records more than 80,000 clones, around nine tenths being singletons. This TCR came from a man between 35 and 55 years old with acute or convalescent COVID-19. Sequenced input: peripheral blood. The rearrangement uses TRBV10-3 and TRBJ1-5; D gene unclear. In DNA, the CDR3 is TGTGCCATCAGTGAGTCTGGGAGTCAGCCCCAGCATTTT. Amino acids: CAISESGSQPQHF.